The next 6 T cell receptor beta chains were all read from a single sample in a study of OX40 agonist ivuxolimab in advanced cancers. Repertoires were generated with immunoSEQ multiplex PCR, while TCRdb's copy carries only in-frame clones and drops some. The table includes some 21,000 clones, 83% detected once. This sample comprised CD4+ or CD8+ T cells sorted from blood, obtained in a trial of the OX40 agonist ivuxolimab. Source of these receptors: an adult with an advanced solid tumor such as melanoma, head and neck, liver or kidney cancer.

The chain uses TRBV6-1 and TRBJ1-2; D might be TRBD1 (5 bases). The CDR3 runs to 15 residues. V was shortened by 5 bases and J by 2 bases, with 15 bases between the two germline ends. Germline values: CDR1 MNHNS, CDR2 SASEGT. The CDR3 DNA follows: TGTGCCAGCAGTCGAGGTGGGGGACGGAACTATGGCTACACCTTC. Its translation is CASSRGGGRNYGYTF.

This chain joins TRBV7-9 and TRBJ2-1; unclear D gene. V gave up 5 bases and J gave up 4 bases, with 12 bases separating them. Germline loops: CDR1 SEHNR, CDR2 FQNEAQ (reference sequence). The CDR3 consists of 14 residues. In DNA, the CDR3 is TGTGCCAGCAGCCCATTTCACCCGTACAATGAGCAGTTCTTC. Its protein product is CASSPFHPYNEQFF.

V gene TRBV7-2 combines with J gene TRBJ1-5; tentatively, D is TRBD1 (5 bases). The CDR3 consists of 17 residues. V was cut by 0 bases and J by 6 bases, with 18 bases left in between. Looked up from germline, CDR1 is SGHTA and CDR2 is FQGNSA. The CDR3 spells CASSLARVGQGGQPQHF. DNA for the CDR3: TGTGCCAGCAGCTTAGCGCGGGTTGGGCAGGGCGGTCAGCCCCAGCATTTT.

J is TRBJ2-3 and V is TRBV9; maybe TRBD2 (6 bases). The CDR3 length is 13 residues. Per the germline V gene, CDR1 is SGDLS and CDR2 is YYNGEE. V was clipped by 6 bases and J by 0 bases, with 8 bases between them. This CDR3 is CASNLASTDTQYF. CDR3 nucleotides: TGTGCCAGCAACCTAGCGAGCACAGATACGCAGTATTTT.

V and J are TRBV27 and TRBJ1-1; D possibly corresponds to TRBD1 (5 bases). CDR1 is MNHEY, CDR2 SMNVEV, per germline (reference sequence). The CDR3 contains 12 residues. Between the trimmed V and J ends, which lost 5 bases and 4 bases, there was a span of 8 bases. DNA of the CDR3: TGTGCCAGCAGTCCAGGGACCACTGAAGCTTTCTTT. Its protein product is CASSPGTTEAFF.

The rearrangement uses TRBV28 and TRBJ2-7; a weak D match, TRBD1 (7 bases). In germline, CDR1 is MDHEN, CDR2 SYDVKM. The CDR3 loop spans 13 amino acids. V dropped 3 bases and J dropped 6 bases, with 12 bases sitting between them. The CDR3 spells CASSFRGEAEQYF. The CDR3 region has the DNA TGTGCCAGCAGTTTCAGGGGGGAAGCCGAGCAGTACTTC.